The TCR beta chain under discussion was sequenced for a study of Ad26.COV2.S vaccination and SARS-CoV-2 variants. Across the study: Donor joined the COV1001 Ad26.COV2.S trial arm. Findings and caveats of the study: Non-spike TCR breadth was similar in vaccine and placebo recipients. Reported post-vaccination CD8+ and CD4+ T cell responses to spike showed substantial breadth.

Generated by immunoSEQ multiplex PCR, the TCRdb table keeps only in-frame clones and is missing some. The table lists around 420,000 clones, 88% of them singletons. Points on this clone: Antigen specificity is unknown.

Treatment in this sample: over 15 received Ad26.COV2.S at low or high dose, single or two shots; 5 received placebo; per-sample allocation not given. Samples came from day 63 after the first vaccine or placebo injection. Sequencing was performed on peripheral blood, taken in a trial of Ad26.COV2.S vaccine versus placebo. This TCR was sampled from a person between 18 and 65 years old who received the Ad26.COV2.S COVID-19 vaccine or a placebo.

DNA for the CDR3: TGCGCCAGCAGGACAGGTAGCACAGATACGCAGTATTTT. Translation: CASRTGSTDTQYF. The rearrangement links TRBV10-2 to TRBJ2-3, with a tentative D call TRBD1 (6 bases). The CDR3 spans 13 residues. Germline V CDR1 and CDR2: WSHSY, SAAADI. Trimming cost V 6 bases and J 0 bases, with 7 bases left between them.